This T cell receptor beta chain was sequenced during a study of CD8 T cells in ankylosing spondylitis. Study-wide results and caveats: Enrichment of disease-linked clones was reportedly significant in matched ankylosing spondylitis synovial fluid.

Quantitative 5'-RACE with molecular barcodes produced the TCR beta libraries. TCRdb passed the 5' RACE reads through MiXCR, listing each CDR3 protein once. The profile shows around 88,000 distinct CDR3 sequences, about 9% of them singletons. This clonotype was counted many times. Its antigen is as yet unknown. The material sequenced was blood, either unsorted or a sorted T cell fraction (not recorded which). The TCR sequence derives from a male donor with ankylosing spondylitis or in good health (not recorded which).

The CDR3 spells CASKQGTGWDSPLHF. The CDR3 DNA reads as TGTGCCAGCAAACAGGGGACAGGGTGGGATTCACCCCTCCACTTT. J is TRBJ1-6 and V is TRBV12-3 or TRBV12-4, with 9 bases that match TRBD1. V trimming: 7 bases; J trimming: 8 bases; junction bases outside the gene matches: 9. CDR3 length equals 15 residues.